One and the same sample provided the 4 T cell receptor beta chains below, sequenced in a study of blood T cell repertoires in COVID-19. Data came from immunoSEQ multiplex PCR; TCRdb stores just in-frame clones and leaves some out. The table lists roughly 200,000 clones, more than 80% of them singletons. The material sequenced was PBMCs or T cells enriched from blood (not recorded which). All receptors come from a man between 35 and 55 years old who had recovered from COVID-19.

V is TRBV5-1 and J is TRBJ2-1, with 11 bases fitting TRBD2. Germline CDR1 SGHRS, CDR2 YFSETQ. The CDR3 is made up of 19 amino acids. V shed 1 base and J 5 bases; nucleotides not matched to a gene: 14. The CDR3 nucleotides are TGCGCCAGCAGCTTGTCCGGGGGGTTGACTAGCGGGGATAACAATGAGCAGTTCTTC. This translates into CASSLSGGLTSGDNNEQFF. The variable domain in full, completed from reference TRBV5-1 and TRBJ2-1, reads KAGVTQTPRYLIKTRGQQVTLSCSPISGHRSVSWYQQTPGQGLQFLFEYFSETQRNKGNFPGRFSGRQFSNSRSEMNVSTLELGDSALYLCASSLSGGLTSGDNNEQFFGPGTRLTVL.

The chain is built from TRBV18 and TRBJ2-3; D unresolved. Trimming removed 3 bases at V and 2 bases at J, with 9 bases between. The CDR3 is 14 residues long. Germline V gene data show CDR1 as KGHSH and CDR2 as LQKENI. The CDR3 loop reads CASSPPPYTDTQYF. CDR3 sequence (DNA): TGTGCCAGCTCACCCCCCCCCTACACAGATACGCAGTATTTT.

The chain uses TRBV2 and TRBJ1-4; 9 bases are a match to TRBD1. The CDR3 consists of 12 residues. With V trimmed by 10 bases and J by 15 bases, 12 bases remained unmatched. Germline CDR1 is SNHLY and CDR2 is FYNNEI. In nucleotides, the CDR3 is TGTGCCATTTCCCCGGGACAGGGAATGATGTTTTTT. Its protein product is CAISPGQGMMFF.

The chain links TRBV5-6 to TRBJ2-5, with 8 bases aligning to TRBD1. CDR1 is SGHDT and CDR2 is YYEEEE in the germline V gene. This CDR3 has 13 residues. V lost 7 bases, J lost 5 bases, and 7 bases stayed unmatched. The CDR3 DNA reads TGTGCCAGCGCCCGACAGGGGAGGGAGACCCAGTACTTC. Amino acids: CASARQGRETQYF. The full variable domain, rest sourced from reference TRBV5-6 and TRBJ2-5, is DAGVTQSPTHLIKTRGQQVTLRCSPKSGHDTVSWYQQALGQGPQFIFQYYEEEERQRGNFPDRFSGHQFPNYSSELNVNALLLGDSALYLCASARQGRETQYFGPGTRLLVL.